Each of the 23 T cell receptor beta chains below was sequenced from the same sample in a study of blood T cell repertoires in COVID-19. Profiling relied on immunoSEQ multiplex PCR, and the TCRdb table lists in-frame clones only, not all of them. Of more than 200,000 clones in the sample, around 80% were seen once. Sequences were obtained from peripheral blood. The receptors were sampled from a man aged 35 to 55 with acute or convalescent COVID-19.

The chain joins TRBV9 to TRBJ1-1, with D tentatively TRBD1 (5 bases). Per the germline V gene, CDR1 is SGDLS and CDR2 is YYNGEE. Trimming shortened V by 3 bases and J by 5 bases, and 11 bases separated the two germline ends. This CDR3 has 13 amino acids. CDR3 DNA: TGTGCCAGCAGCGAACAGGTTTTGACTGAAGCTTTCTTT. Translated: CASSEQVLTEAFF.

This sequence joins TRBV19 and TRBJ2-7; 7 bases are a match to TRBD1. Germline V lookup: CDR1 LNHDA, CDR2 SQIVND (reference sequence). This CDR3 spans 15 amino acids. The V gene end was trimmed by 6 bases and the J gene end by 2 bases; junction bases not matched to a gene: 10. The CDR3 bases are TGTGCCAGTAGGTTCGGTGAGGGACAGACCTACGAGCAGTACTTC. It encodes CASRFGEGQTYEQYF.

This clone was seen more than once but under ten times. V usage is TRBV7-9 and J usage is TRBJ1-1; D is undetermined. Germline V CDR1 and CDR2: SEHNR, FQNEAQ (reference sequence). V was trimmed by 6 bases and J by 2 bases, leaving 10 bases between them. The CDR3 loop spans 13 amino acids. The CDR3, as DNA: TGTGCCAGCAGTCAACAGATAAACACTGAAGCTTTCTTT. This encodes CASSQQINTEAFF.

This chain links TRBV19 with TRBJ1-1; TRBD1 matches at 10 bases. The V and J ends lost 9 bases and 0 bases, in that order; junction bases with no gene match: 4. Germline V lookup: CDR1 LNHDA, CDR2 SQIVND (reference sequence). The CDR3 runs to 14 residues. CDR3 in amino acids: CASRDRGVNTEAFF. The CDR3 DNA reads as TGTGCCAGCCGGGACAGGGGAGTGAACACTGAAGCTTTCTTT.

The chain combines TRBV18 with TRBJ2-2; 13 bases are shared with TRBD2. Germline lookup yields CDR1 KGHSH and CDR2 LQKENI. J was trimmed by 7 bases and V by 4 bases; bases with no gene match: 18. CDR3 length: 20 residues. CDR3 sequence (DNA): TGTGCCAGCTCACTCAGGGCTCGACAGTGGACTAGCGGGAGAGGCGGGGAGCTGTTTTTT. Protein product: CASSLRARQWTSGRGGELFF.

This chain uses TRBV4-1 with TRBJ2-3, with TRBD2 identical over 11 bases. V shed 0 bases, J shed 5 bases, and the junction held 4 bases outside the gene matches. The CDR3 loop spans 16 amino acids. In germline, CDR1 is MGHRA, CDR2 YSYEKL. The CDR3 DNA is TGCGCCAGCAGCCAAGACTCGGGGACTAGCGGAGATACGCAGTATTTT. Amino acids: CASSQDSGTSGDTQYF.

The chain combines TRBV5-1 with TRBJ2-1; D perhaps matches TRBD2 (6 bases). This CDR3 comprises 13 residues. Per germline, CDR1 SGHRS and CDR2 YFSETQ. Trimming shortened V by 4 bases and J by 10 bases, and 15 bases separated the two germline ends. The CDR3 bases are TGCGCCAGCAGCCAAGGACTACCGTGGGAGCAGTTCTTC. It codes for CASSQGLPWEQFF.

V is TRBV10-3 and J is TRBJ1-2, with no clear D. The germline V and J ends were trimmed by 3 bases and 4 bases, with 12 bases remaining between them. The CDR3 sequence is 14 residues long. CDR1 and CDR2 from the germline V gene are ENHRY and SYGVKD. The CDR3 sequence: CAISEGSGGYGYTF. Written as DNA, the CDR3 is TGTGCCATCAGTGAAGGATCTGGAGGCTATGGCTACACCTTC.

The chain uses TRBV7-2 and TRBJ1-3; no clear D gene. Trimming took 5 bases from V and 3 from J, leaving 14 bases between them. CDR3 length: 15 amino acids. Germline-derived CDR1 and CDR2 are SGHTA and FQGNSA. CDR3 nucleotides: TGTGCCAGCAGCGATGGGCCGAGTTATGGAAACACCATATATTTT. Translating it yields CASSDGPSYGNTIYF.

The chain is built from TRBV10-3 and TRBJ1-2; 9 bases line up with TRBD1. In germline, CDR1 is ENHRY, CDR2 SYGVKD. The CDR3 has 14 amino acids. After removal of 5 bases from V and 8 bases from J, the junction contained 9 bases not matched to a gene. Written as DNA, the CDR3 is TGTGCCATCAGTTATACAGGGGGCTCAGACGGCTACACCTTC. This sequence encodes CAISYTGGSDGYTF.

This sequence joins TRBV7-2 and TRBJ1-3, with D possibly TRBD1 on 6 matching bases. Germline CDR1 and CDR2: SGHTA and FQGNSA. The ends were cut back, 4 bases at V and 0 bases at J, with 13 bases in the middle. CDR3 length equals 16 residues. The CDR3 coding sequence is TGTGCCAGCAGCTATTCGGGACAACCCTCTGGAAACACCATATATTTT. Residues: CASSYSGQPSGNTIYF.

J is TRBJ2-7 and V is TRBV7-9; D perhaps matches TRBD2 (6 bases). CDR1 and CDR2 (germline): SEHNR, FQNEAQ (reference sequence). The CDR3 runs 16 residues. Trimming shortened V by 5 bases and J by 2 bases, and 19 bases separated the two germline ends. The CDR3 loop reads CASSPTLGGGTYEQYF. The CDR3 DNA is TGTGCCAGCAGCCCCACGCTCGGGGGAGGCACCTACGAGCAGTACTTC.

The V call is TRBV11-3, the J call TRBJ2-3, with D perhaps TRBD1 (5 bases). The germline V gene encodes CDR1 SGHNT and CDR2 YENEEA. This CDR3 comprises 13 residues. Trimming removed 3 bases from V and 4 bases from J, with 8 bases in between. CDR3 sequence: CASSFSRADTQYF. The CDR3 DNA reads TGTGCCAGCAGCTTCTCCAGGGCAGATACGCAGTATTTT.

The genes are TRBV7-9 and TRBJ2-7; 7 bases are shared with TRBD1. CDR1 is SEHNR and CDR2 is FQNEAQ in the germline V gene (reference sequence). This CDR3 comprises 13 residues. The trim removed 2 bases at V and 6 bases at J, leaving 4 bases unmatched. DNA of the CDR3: TGTGCCAGCAGCTTACTCGGGACAGCCGAGCAGTACTTC. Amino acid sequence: CASSLLGTAEQYF.

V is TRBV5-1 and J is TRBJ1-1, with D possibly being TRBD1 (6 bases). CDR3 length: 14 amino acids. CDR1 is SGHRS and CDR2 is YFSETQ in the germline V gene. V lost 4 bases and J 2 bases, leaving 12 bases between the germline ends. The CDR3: CASSSTGRNTEAFF. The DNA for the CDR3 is TGCGCCAGCAGCAGCACAGGGAGAAACACTGAAGCTTTCTTT.

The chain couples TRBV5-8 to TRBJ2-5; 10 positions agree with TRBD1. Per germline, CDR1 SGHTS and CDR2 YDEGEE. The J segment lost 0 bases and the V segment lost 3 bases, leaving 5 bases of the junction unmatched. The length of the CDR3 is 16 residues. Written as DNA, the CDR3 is TGTGCCAGCAGCTACGACAGGGGGCCCGACCAAGAGACCCAGTACTTC. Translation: CASSYDRGPDQETQYF.

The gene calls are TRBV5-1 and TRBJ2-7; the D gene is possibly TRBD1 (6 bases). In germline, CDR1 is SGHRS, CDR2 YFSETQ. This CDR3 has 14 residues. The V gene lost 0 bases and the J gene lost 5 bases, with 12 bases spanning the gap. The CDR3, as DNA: TGCGCCAGCAGCTTGGGGACACAGGGAAACGAGCAGTACTTC. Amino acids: CASSLGTQGNEQYF.

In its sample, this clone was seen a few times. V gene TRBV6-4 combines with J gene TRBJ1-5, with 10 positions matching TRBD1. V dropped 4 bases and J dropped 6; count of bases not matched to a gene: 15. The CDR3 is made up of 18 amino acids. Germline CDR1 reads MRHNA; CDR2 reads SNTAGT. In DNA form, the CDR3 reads TGTGCCAGCAGTGGCGCTATCCGGGACAGGGGAAGGATTCAGCCCCAGCATTTT. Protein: CASSGAIRDRGRIQPQHF.

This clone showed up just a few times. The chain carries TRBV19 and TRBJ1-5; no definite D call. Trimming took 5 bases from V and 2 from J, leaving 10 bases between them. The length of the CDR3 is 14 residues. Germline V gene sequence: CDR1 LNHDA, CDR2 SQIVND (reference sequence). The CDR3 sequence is CASSLQRGNQPQHF. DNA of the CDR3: TGTGCCAGTAGTCTACAGAGGGGCAATCAGCCCCAGCATTTT.

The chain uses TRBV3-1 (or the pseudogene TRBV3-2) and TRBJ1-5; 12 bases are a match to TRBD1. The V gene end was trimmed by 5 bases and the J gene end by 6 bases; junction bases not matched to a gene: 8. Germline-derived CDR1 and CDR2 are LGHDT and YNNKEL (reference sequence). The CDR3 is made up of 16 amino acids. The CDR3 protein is CASSYGDRGQGQPQHF. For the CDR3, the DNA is TGTGCCAGCAGCTACGGGGACAGGGGGCAAGGTCAGCCCCAGCATTTT.

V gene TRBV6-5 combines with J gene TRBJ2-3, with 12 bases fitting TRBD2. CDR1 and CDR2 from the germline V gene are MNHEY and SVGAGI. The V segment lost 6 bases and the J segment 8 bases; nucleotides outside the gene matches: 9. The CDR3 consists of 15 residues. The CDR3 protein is CASSLASGREITQYF. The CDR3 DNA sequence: TGTGCCAGCAGCTTAGCTAGCGGGAGGGAGATTACGCAGTATTTT.

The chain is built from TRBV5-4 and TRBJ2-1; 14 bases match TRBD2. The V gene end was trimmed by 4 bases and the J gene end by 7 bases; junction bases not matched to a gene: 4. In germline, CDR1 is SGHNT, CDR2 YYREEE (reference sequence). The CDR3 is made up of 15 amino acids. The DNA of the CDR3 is TGTGCCAGCAGCCCGGGACTAGCGGGAGCGAATGAGCAGTTCTTC. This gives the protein CASSPGLAGANEQFF.

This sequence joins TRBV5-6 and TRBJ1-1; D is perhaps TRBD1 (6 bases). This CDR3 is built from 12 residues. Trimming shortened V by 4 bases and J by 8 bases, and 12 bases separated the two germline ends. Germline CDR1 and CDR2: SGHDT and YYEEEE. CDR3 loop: CASSLGQLEAFF. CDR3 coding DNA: TGTGCCAGCAGCCTAGGACAGTTAGAAGCTTTCTTT.